The 8 T cell receptor beta chains given below trace back to one sample, sequenced in a study of T cells in localized non-small cell lung cancer. TCRdb's copy holds only in-frame clones and misses some; the assay was immunoSEQ multiplex PCR. The table lists tens of thousands of clones, about nine tenths of them singletons, with 15% to 20% in the top ten. The sequencing here drew on peripheral blood, taken before any cancer treatment. These receptors were taken from a male donor older than 55 with stage III squamous cell lung carcinoma.

This sequence joins TRBV27 and TRBJ1-2, with 10 positions matching TRBD1. In germline, CDR1 is MNHEY, CDR2 SMNVEV (reference sequence). The CDR3 runs to 14 residues. V lost 5 bases and J lost 2; bases outside the gene matches: 2. The CDR3, as DNA: TGTGCCAGCAGTCGGGACAGGGGAAACTATGGCTACACCTTC. This gives the protein CASSRDRGNYGYTF.

The chain carries TRBV19 and TRBJ2-2; 7 nucleotides align to TRBD1. The CDR3 loop spans 15 amino acids. Germline values: CDR1 LNHDA, CDR2 SQIVND (reference sequence). The V gene end was trimmed by 3 bases and the J gene end by 3 bases; junction bases not matched to a gene: 4. CDR3 loop: CASSIRDRYTGELFF. In DNA form, the CDR3 reads TGTGCCAGTAGTATTCGGGACAGATACACCGGGGAGCTGTTTTTT. Supplemented by reference TRBV19 and TRBJ2-2, the full variable domain reads DGGITQSPKYLFRKEGQNVTLSCEQNLNHDAMYWYRQDPGQGLRLIYYSQIVNDFQKGDIAEGYSVSREKKESFPLTVTSAQKNPTAFYLCASSIRDRYTGELFFGEGSRLTVL.

The gene calls are TRBV19 and TRBJ2-3, with 14 bases aligning to TRBD2. V lost 5 bases to trimming and J lost 4 bases; unmatched junction nucleotides: 5. Germline V gene sequence: CDR1 LNHDA, CDR2 SQIVND (reference sequence). This CDR3 is built from 16 residues. The CDR3, as DNA: TGTGCCAGTAGTTCCCCGACTAGCGGGAGGGCAGATACGCAGTATTTT. It is translated as CASSSPTSGRADTQYF.

This clone was seen only a few times. J is TRBJ2-1 and V is TRBV6-5; D not resolved. CDR1 and CDR2 (germline): MNHEY, SVGAGI. V was pared by 5 bases and J by 6 bases, with 14 bases between. This CDR3 contains 14 residues. CDR3 sequence: CASSPPGVINEQFF. As DNA, the CDR3 is TGTGCCAGCAGTCCTCCCGGTGTCATCAATGAGCAGTTCTTC.

The count of this clone is one. The V and J genes are TRBV10-3 and TRBJ1-3; tentatively, D is TRBD1 (5 bases). The CDR3 covers 16 residues. V shed 3 bases and J shed 0 bases, with 12 bases lying between them. Germline V CDR1 and CDR2: ENHRY, SYGVKD. The CDR3 DNA is TGTGCCATCAGTGACAGAGACAGCTTCTCTGGAAACACCATATATTTT. It codes for CAISDRDSFSGNTIYF.

The rearrangement uses TRBV28 and TRBJ2-5; perhaps TRBD2 as D (6 bases). This CDR3 spans 14 amino acids. Trimming pared 7 bases from V and 1 base from J, leaving 13 bases between. CDR1 and CDR2 (germline): MDHEN, SYDVKM. The DNA for the CDR3 is TGTGCCAGCAACGGACGGGGGAGCCAAGAGACCCAGTACTTC. It specifies CASNGRGSQETQYF.

The chain links TRBV6-1 to TRBJ2-3; possible D gene TRBD2, 6 bases. Between the trimmed V and J ends, which lost 0 bases and 3 bases, there was a span of 10 bases. This CDR3 is built from 15 residues. Germline CDR1 is MNHNS and CDR2 is SASEGT. CDR3 nucleotides: TGTGCCAGCAGTGAAGCGCACCGGGAGACAGATACGCAGTATTTT. The encoded protein is CASSEAHRETDTQYF.

The rearrangement links TRBV7-9 to TRBJ2-7; D call uncertain. Germline lookup yields CDR1 SEHNR and CDR2 FQNEAQ (reference sequence). V was clipped by 2 bases and J by 3 bases, with 5 bases between them. The CDR3 has 12 amino acids. The CDR3 loop is CASSLQFYEQYF. The CDR3 region has the DNA TGTGCCAGCAGCTTACAGTTCTACGAGCAGTACTTC.